A single sample gave rise to the 5 T cell receptor beta chains below, sequenced in a study of blood T cell repertoires in COVID-19. The assay was immunoSEQ multiplex PCR, and TCRdb's table has in-frame clones only and misses some. There are 270,000 or so clones in the sample; roughly 80% occur only once, and about 3% lies in the top ten. Sequencing used PBMCs or T cells enriched from blood (not recorded which). These receptors came from a man aged 50-60 years who had recovered from COVID-19.

J is TRBJ2-6 and V is TRBV10-3; 7 bases fit TRBD1. The CDR3 has 18 residues. In germline, CDR1 is ENHRY, CDR2 SYGVKD. The ends lost 0 bases at V and 3 bases at J; junction bases unmatched: 8. The CDR3 here is CAISESGDSRHGANVLTF. The CDR3 bases are TGTGCCATCAGTGAGTCGGGGGACAGCCGCCATGGGGCCAACGTCCTGACTTTC.

The gene calls are TRBV15 and TRBJ1-1; maybe TRBD1 (5 bases). The V gene lost 1 base and the J gene lost 1 base, with 7 bases spanning the gap. Per germline, CDR1 LNHNV and CDR2 YYDKDF (reference sequence). This CDR3 region has 14 residues. DNA for the CDR3: TGTGCCACCAGCAGAGCGGGGGGGAACACTGAAGCTTTCTTT. This sequence encodes CATSRAGGNTEAFF.

This clone was detected once. The chain is built from TRBV2 and TRBJ2-1, with 8 bases matching TRBD1. The junction had 3 bases not matched to a gene; V was cut back by 4 bases and J by 1 base. Germline V gives CDR1 SNHLY, CDR2 FYNNEI. The CDR3 runs to 15 residues. The CDR3, as DNA: TGTGCCAGCAGTGCTCGACAGGGGTCCTACAATGAGCAGTTCTTC. It is translated as CASSARQGSYNEQFF.

To note about this clone: With a much larger clone just one base away, this may be a read error. CDR3 coding DNA: TGTGCCAGCAGCCTTACAGGGAACTATGGCTACACCTTC. Translation: CASSLTGNYGYTF. This sequence joins TRBV6-5 and TRBJ1-2; a possible D gene is TRBD1 (6 bases). Germline V gene sequence: CDR1 MNHEY, CDR2 SVGAGI. The CDR3 sequence is 13 residues long. Trimming cost V 6 bases and J 2 bases, with 10 bases left between them.

In its sample, this clone was seen a few times. The rearrangement uses TRBV7-8 and TRBJ1-2; the D gene is possibly TRBD1 (6 bases). This CDR3 is built from 13 residues. V was clipped by 7 bases and J by 5 bases, with 14 bases between them. Germline V CDR1 and CDR2: SGHVS, FQNEAQ. CDR3 sequence reads: CASTADRLYGYTF. DNA for the CDR3: TGTGCCAGCACCGCAGACAGGCTTTATGGCTACACCTTC.